What follows are 26 T cell receptor beta chains derived from one specimen sequenced in a study of cytomegalovirus exposure and HLA in healthy donors. The primer mix had 60 Vbeta and 13 Jbeta primers. Measured with immunoSEQ multiplex PCR; TCRdb has only the in-frame clones, and not every one. The sample carries roughly 140,000 clones, roughly a tenth recorded once. Sequenced: PBMCs. The receptors were sampled from a male donor in good health and CMV-seronegative.

This clone was counted a few times. J is TRBJ2-3 and V is TRBV7-3, with 8 positions matching TRBD2. The ends lost 0 bases at V and 6 bases at J; junction bases unmatched: 5. In germline, CDR1 is SGHTA, CDR2 FQGTGA. The CDR3 runs to 15 residues. The CDR3 region has the DNA TGTGCCAGCAGCTTAACGGGACTAGAGGCGGATACGCAGTATTTT. Translated, it gives CASSLTGLEADTQYF.

The chain has TRBV19 and TRBJ1-2; D is perhaps TRBD1 (6 bases). V was trimmed by 3 bases and J by 2 bases, leaving 10 bases between them. Germline V CDR1 and CDR2: LNHDA, SQIVND (reference sequence). CDR3 length equals 14 residues. CDR3 amino acids: CASSIQGWNYGYTF. The DNA of the CDR3 is TGTGCCAGTAGTATCCAGGGGTGGAACTATGGCTACACCTTC.

This clone has more than one count but fewer than ten. V and J are TRBV7-8 and TRBJ1-4; 8 bases align to TRBD1. V lost 2 bases, J lost 7 bases, and 3 bases stayed unmatched. The CDR3 has 14 residues. The germline V gene encodes CDR1 SGHVS and CDR2 FQNEAQ. In DNA form, the CDR3 reads TGTGCCAGCAGCTTACGGACAGGGCTTGAAAAACTGTTTTTT. It codes for CASSLRTGLEKLFF.

This clone was found many times. V usage is TRBV15 and J usage is TRBJ1-5; D is uncertain. CDR1 is LNHNV, CDR2 YYDKDF, per germline (reference sequence). The CDR3 contains 16 residues. V dropped 6 bases and J dropped 3 bases, with 18 bases sitting between them. The CDR3 nucleotides read TGTGCCACCAGAGGAGGCATTGGGCAGGTCAATCAGCCCCAGCATTTT. Its protein product is CATRGGIGQVNQPQHF.

In its sample, this clone was seen a few times. The chain combines TRBV18 with TRBJ1-1; 7 bases fit TRBD1. The CDR3 spans 12 residues. In germline, CDR1 is KGHSH, CDR2 LQKENI. Unmatched junction bases numbered 6, after V lost 6 bases and J lost 8 bases. The CDR3 coding sequence is TGTGCCAGCTCGGTCGACAGGGCCGAAGCTTTCTTT. It translates to CASSVDRAEAFF.

This clone was detected a few times. The chain carries TRBV5-1 and TRBJ2-1, with TRBD2 matching over 7 bases. The CDR3 covers 17 residues. Per the germline V gene, CDR1 is SGHRS and CDR2 is YFSETQ. With V trimmed by 1 base and J by 5 bases, 12 bases remained unmatched. The chain's CDR3 is CASSLYPSGMTNNEQFF. CDR3 coding DNA: TGCGCCAGCAGCTTGTACCCTAGCGGCATGACCAACAATGAGCAGTTCTTC.

This clone was counted only a few times. The rearrangement joins TRBV27 to TRBJ1-2; D possibly corresponds to TRBD1 (6 bases). Germline V gives CDR1 MNHEY, CDR2 SMNVEV (reference sequence). CDR3 length: 18 amino acids. Trimming left V 6 bases short and J 2 bases short, with 25 bases between. The CDR3 DNA sequence: TGTGCCAGCAGCTCGAATCTGGGGGGCGGGGGGCAGAACTATGGCTACACCTTC. It is translated as CASSSNLGGGGQNYGYTF.

This rearrangement joins TRBV4-3 to TRBJ1-3; D is unresolved. V was pared by 3 bases and J by 0 bases, with 9 bases between. The CDR3 has 15 amino acids. Germline loops: CDR1 LGHNA, CDR2 YSLEER. The CDR3 here is CASSQQTNSGNTIYF. In nucleotides, the CDR3 is TGCGCCAGCAGCCAGCAGACAAACTCTGGAAACACCATATATTTT.

This clone has just a few counts. The chain recombines TRBV20-1 with TRBJ1-1; 8 positions agree with TRBD1. CDR3 size: 11 residues. With 5 bases clipped from V and 11 bases from J, the junction kept 7 bases outside the gene matches. CDR1 and CDR2 from the germline V gene are DFQATT and SNEGSKA (reference sequence). For the CDR3, the DNA is TGCAGTGCTGGTACAGGGGGAGGGGCTTTCTTT. Residues: CSAGTGGGAFF.

This clone showed up just a few times. The V call is TRBV29-1, the J call TRBJ2-2; a possible D gene is TRBD2 (6 bases). Trimming stripped 7 bases from V and 1 base from J, with 13 bases between. In germline, CDR1 is SQVTM, CDR2 ANQGSEA. The CDR3 extends over 14 amino acids. The CDR3 reads CSAEGRGNTGELFF. The CDR3 bases are TGCAGCGCCGAGGGGCGGGGGAACACCGGGGAGCTGTTTTTT.

This clone was counted between two and nine times. The chain is built from TRBV18 and TRBJ2-7; 9 bases fit TRBD1. Germline CDR1 and CDR2: KGHSH and LQKENI. V lost 4 bases to trimming and J lost 3 bases; unmatched junction nucleotides: 7. This CDR3 has 15 amino acids. For the CDR3, the DNA is TGTGCCAGCTCACTATCGGGACAGGGAGACTACGAGCAGTACTTC. Its translation is CASSLSGQGDYEQYF. The variable domain in full, with the rest retrieved from reference TRBV18 and TRBJ2-7, is NAGVMQNPRHLVRRRGQEARLRCSPMKGHSHVYWYRQLPEEGLKFMVYLQKENIIDESGMPKERFSAEFPKEGPSILRIQQVVRGDSAAYFCASSLSGQGDYEQYFGPGTRLTVT.

In this sample, this clone turned up a few times. The V call is TRBV19, the J call TRBJ2-7; TRBD1 might be the D (5 bases). Germline V lookup: CDR1 LNHDA, CDR2 SQIVND (reference sequence). The V end was cut by 5 bases, the J end by 6 bases, with 14 bases between. The CDR3 sequence is 13 residues long. CDR3 amino acids: CASSAGKGSEQYF. The CDR3 nucleotides are TGTGCCAGTAGTGCAGGGAAGGGCTCCGAGCAGTACTTC.

The chain employs TRBV5-1 and TRBJ2-3; no definite D call. CDR1 SGHRS and CDR2 YFSETQ come from the germline V gene. This CDR3 has 13 amino acids. The germline V and J ends were trimmed by 4 bases and 4 bases, with 10 bases remaining between them. CDR3 in DNA: TGCGCCAGCAGCAGCTACTCCTCAGATACGCAGTATTTT. It yields the protein CASSSYSSDTQYF.

The rearrangement joins TRBV7-3 to TRBJ1-2; D gene unclear. This CDR3 is built from 14 residues. Germline loops: CDR1 SGHTA, CDR2 FQGTGA. The ends were cut back, 1 base at V and 3 bases at J, with 9 bases in the middle. The CDR3 DNA reads as TGTGCCAGCAGCTTAATAGCGGCGGACTATGGCTACACCTTC. Translating it yields CASSLIAADYGYTF.

The rearrangement uses TRBV7-2 and TRBJ2-7; 14 bases fit TRBD2. V lost 1 base, J lost 12 bases, and 8 bases stayed unmatched. CDR1 SGHTA and CDR2 FQGNSA come from the germline V gene. The CDR3 has 15 residues. This chain's CDR3 is CASSLDGTSGSNLYF. The CDR3 DNA follows: TGTGCCAGCAGCTTAGACGGGACTAGCGGGAGTAACCTGTACTTC.

The chain recombines TRBV7-2 with TRBJ2-3; D remains unclear. CDR1 is SGHTA and CDR2 is FQGNSA in the germline V gene. V was clipped by 5 bases and J by 6 bases, with 9 bases between them. There are 12 residues in the CDR3. CDR3 nucleotide sequence: TGTGCCAGCAGCCCGTTCGGGGATACGCAGTATTTT. Encoded protein: CASSPFGDTQYF.

This clone has only a few counts. The chain carries TRBV2 and TRBJ2-5; 9 nucleotides line up with TRBD1. This CDR3 is built from 16 residues. With 3 bases clipped from V and 4 bases from J, the junction kept 9 bases outside the gene matches. Germline V gives CDR1 SNHLY, CDR2 FYNNEI. CDR3 protein: CASSDSGTGLRETQYF. As DNA, the CDR3 is TGTGCCAGCAGTGACTCCGGGACAGGGCTTCGAGAGACCCAGTACTTC.

The rearrangement links TRBV29-1 to TRBJ2-7, with TRBD2 as a possible D gene (6 bases). V was shortened by 4 bases and J by 6 bases, with 10 bases between the two germline ends. Germline-derived CDR1 and CDR2 are SQVTM and ANQGSEA. The CDR3 sequence is 11 residues long. The CDR3 region has the DNA TGCAGCGTTGGGGGACTTGGCGAGCAGTACTTC. Encoded protein: CSVGGLGEQYF.

The rearrangement links TRBV19 to TRBJ1-2, with 7 positions matching TRBD1. Germline assignment: CDR1 LNHDA and CDR2 SQIVND (reference sequence). The CDR3 totals 13 residues. J was trimmed by 5 bases and V by 5 bases; bases with no gene match: 5. DNA of the CDR3: TGTGCCAGTAGTGTGGGACAGCGGTATGGCTACACCTTC. This encodes CASSVGQRYGYTF.

This clone was seen a few times. This chain connects TRBV19 to TRBJ2-1; D is unresolved. The V and J ends lost 5 bases and 0 bases respectively, with 14 bases between them. CDR3 size: 16 residues. The germline gives CDR1 LNHDA, CDR2 SQIVND (reference sequence). The CDR3 DNA sequence: TGTGCCAGTAGTCCCTCACCCGGGTACTCCTACAATGAGCAGTTCTTC. Its translation: CASSPSPGYSYNEQFF.

This clone was seen only a few times. The gene calls are TRBV6-5 and TRBJ1-1, with 9 nucleotides matching TRBD1. Looked up from germline, CDR1 is MNHEY and CDR2 is SVGAGI. V shed 6 bases, J shed 5 bases, and the junction held 7 bases outside the gene matches. This CDR3 comprises 14 residues. CDR3 DNA: TGTGCCAGCAGCATGACAGGGGGGATTACTGAAGCTTTCTTT. Its translation: CASSMTGGITEAFF.

A few counts support this clone. The V and J genes are TRBV20-1 and TRBJ2-5; D is uncertain. V lost 1 base and J 5 bases, leaving 5 bases between the germline ends. The V gene's germline CDR1 is DFQATT and CDR2 SNEGSKA (reference sequence). The CDR3 consists of 11 residues. CDR3 nucleotides: TGCAGTGCTAGAGCCTACGAGACCCAGTACTTC. This encodes CSARAYETQYF.

The sample holds a few counts of this clone. The V call is TRBV7-9, the J call TRBJ1-2; 8 bases align to TRBD1. CDR3 size: 15 residues. The germline CDR1 and CDR2 sequences are SEHNR and FQNEAQ (reference sequence). V gave up 6 bases and J gave up 4 bases; unmatched junction bases: 10. The CDR3 loop reads CASSRGTGGVYGYTF. CDR3 coding DNA: TGTGCCAGCAGTAGAGGCACAGGGGGAGTCTATGGCTACACCTTC. Variable domain in full (rest from reference TRBV7-9 and TRBJ1-2): DTGVSQNPRHKITKRGQNVTFRCDPISEHNRLYWYRQTLGQGPEFLTYFQNEAQLEKSRLLSDRFSAERPKGSFSTLEIQRTEQGDSAMYLCASSRGTGGVYGYTFGSGTRLTVV.

This clone has a handful of counts. The chain recombines TRBV13 with TRBJ2-5, with D perhaps TRBD1 (5 bases). Germline CDR1 reads PRHDT; CDR2 reads FYEKMQ (reference sequence). This CDR3 is built from 13 residues. Trimming took off 0 bases at V and 3 bases at J, with 5 bases between the two ends. This CDR3 reads CASSLGREETQYF. The CDR3 nucleotides are TGTGCCAGCAGCTTAGGCAGGGAAGAGACCCAGTACTTC.

This chain uses TRBV28 with TRBJ1-1; tentatively, D is TRBD1 (5 bases). The length of the CDR3 is 16 residues. V dropped 3 bases and J dropped 0 bases, with 14 bases sitting between them. CDR1 and CDR2 from the germline V gene are MDHEN and SYDVKM. Here the CDR3 reads CASSFYREQVNTEAFF. The DNA for the CDR3 is TGTGCCAGCAGTTTTTATAGGGAACAGGTGAACACTGAAGCTTTCTTT.

This chain uses TRBV7-9 with TRBJ1-4, with 7 bases lining up with TRBD1. J gave up 8 bases and V 4 bases, and 7 bases lay outside the gene matches. The germline gives CDR1 SEHNR, CDR2 FQNEAQ (reference sequence). The CDR3 runs 14 residues. CDR3 loop: CASSYTGTDEKLFF. For the CDR3, the DNA is TGTGCCAGCAGCTATACTGGGACAGACGAAAAACTGTTTTTT.